This TCR beta chain was recovered during a study of OX40 agonist ivuxolimab in advanced cancers. The wider study: One hepatocellular carcinoma and a couple of cutaneous melanoma patients partially responded. The study's findings and limits: CD8+ T cells (on average) carried more expanded clones than CD4+ T cells. With doses of 0.1-3.0 mg/kg, partial responders showed among the lowest clonal expansion.

TCRdb keeps only in-frame clones here, not all; method: immunoSEQ multiplex PCR. Of roughly 80,000 clones listed, more than 70% were seen once; the top ten hold 0.76%. Points on this clone: Antigen: not known.

The CDR3 length is 14 residues. Germline V gene data show CDR1 as KGHSH and CDR2 as LQKENI. V dropped 2 bases and J dropped 1 base, with 6 bases sitting between them. The receptor's source is an adult with an advanced solid tumor such as melanoma, head and neck, liver or kidney cancer. This sequence joins TRBV18 and TRBJ1-3; D remains unclear. The source material was CD4+ or CD8+ T cells sorted from blood, sampled in a trial of the OX40 agonist ivuxolimab. CDR3 bases: TGTGCCAGCTCACCAGTCAGATCTGGAAACACCATATATTTT. Encoded protein: CASSPVRSGNTIYF. Combining the CDR3 with reference TRBV18 and TRBJ1-3 gives the whole variable domain NAGVMQNPRHLVRRRGQEARLRCSPMKGHSHVYWYRQLPEEGLKFMVYLQKENIIDESGMPKERFSAEFPKEGPSILRIQQVVRGDSAAYFCASSPVRSGNTIYFGEGSWLTVV.